A single sample is the source of the 5 T cell receptor beta chains below, sequenced in a study of T-cell memory formation after mild COVID-19 (dated by TCRdb to the early 2020s). Library method: 5' RACE. Instrument used: Illumina NovaSeq 6000. Starting from the raw public reads, TCRdb applied fastp trimming at Q25, assembled clones with MiXCR and retained in-frame beta chains. Rows merge per CDR3 protein into single entries with the most common DNA and genes. In all, the sample holds about 450,000 distinct CDR3 sequences, and under 25% of those were seen once. Approximately 14% of the sample is held by the ten biggest clonotypes. Material for sequencing was PBMCs or a T cell subset sorted from them (not recorded which). These receptors were collected from an adult woman who had mild COVID-19 (a few samples of this study predate the infection). The sample titles of this study are shuffled in the database, so cell type and time point are left out; the donor was told from shared clones.

The V call is TRBV7-2, the J call TRBJ2-2; perhaps TRBD1 as D (5 bases). Germline CDR1 reads SGHTA; CDR2 reads FQGNSA. This CDR3 region has 14 residues. V lost 4 bases, J lost 4 bases, and 10 bases lay in between. This CDR3 reads CASSSQAGTGELFF. As DNA, the CDR3 is TGTGCCAGCAGCTCACAGGCCGGCACCGGGGAGCTGTTTTTT.

This clonotype was detected a few times. CDR3 DNA sequence: TGCGCCAGCAGCTTGTATCCCGGGACAGCCTACGAGCAGTACTTC. This gives the protein CASSLYPGTAYEQYF. The gene calls are TRBV5-1 and TRBJ2-7, with 7 bases identical to TRBD1. The CDR3 loop spans 15 amino acids. Unmatched junction bases numbered 6, after V lost 1 base and J lost 2 bases. The V gene's germline CDR1 is SGHRS and CDR2 YFSETQ.

J is TRBJ1-4 and V is TRBV28; D is unclear. Trimming removed 8 bases from V and 5 bases from J, with 3 bases in between. Germline CDR1 MDHEN, CDR2 SYDVKM. The CDR3 loop spans 10 amino acids. The CDR3, as DNA: TGTGCCAGCCAAAATGAAAAACTGTTTTTT. Translating it yields CASQNEKLFF.

There are a few counts of this clonotype. The rearrangement joins TRBV12-3 or TRBV12-4 to TRBJ1-1, with D hard to call. The CDR3 is made up of 12 amino acids. Trimming cost V 3 bases and J 6 bases, with 8 bases left between them. The CDR3 here is CASSFPKSEAFF. The CDR3 DNA is TGTGCCAGCAGTTTTCCCAAATCTGAAGCTTTCTTT.

This clonotype was seen at least ten times. V and J are TRBV20-1 and TRBJ2-1, with 9 bases aligning to TRBD2. From germline, CDR1 is DFQATT and CDR2 SNEGSKA (reference sequence). The CDR3 runs to 15 residues. V lost 0 bases, J lost 8 bases, and 8 bases stayed unmatched. Here the CDR3 reads CSARDRLAAWHEQFF. CDR3 nucleotides: TGCAGTGCTAGAGATCGACTAGCGGCGTGGCATGAGCAGTTCTTC.